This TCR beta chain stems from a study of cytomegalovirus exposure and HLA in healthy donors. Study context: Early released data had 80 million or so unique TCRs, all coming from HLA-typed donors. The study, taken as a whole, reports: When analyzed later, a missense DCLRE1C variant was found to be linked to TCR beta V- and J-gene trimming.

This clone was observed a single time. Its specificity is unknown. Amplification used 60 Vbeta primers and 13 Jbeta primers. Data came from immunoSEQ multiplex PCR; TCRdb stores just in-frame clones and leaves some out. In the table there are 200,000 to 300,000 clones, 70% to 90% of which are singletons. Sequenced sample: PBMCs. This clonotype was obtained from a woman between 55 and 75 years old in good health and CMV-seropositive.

The CDR3 sequence: CASSAGFDPGYTF. CDR3 bases: TGTGCCAGCAGCGCAGGGTTTGATCCTGGCTACACCTTC. This sequence joins TRBV5-6 and TRBJ1-2, with a possible D match to TRBD1 (5 bases). Germline CDR1 is SGHDT and CDR2 is YYEEEE. There are 13 residues in the CDR3. Trimming left V 4 bases short and J 7 bases short, with 14 bases between.